These T cell receptor beta chains were read from a single sample in a study of T cell responses to AZD1222 COVID-19 vaccine. Here immunoSEQ multiplex PCR was the method, and the copy in TCRdb shows in-frame clones only, minus some. The table shows 110,000 to 150,000 clones, with about 91% occurring only once. The sample here was peripheral blood, taken on day 0 of AZD1222 vaccination. All receptors derive from an adult in good health. CDR3s include the opening cysteine and the closing phenylalanine or tryptophan. The D gene is left open where the match is weak. Where a row states a size, it is once, few, many or the class of an expanded clone; other rows omit it.

>.|TRBJ2-6|TRBV7-6|.
CASSLAAGTGANVLTF
TGTGCCAGCAGCTTAGCCGCGGGGACCGGGGCCAACGTCCTGACTTTC
>.|TRBJ2-3|TRBV7-8|once
CATRQRVADTQYF
TGTGCGACTAGACAGAGGGTCGCAGATACGCAGTATTTT
>.|TRBJ2-7|TRBV29-1|.
CSVNWGDYEQYF
TGCAGCGTGAACTGGGGTGACTACGAGCAGTACTTC
>TRBD1|TRBJ1-2|TRBV11-2|.
CAERNRGDYTF
TGTGCCGAGCGGAACAGGGGCGACTACACCTTC
>.|TRBJ2-1|TRBV6-2/TRBV6-3|once
CASSYSREGLTEQFF
TGTGCCAGCAGTTACTCGAGAGAGGGATTGACTGAGCAGTTCTTC
>.|TRBJ2-7|TRBV5-1|.
CASSLAEGSNYEQYF
TGCGCCAGCAGCTTGGCGGAGGGGTCCAACTACGAGCAGTACTTC
>TRBD1|TRBJ2-1|TRBV7-9|.
CASSFTGTGDRRLREQFF
TGTGCCAGCAGCTTTACCGGGACAGGGGATAGAAGGCTTCGTGAGCAGTTCTTC
>.|TRBJ2-7|TRBV7-8|.
CASSKTGYEQYF
TGTGCCAGCAGTAAAACAGGTTACGAGCAGTACTTC
>.|TRBJ2-7|TRBV5-6|once
CASSLRTLSGSYEQYF
TGTGCCAGCAGCTTGCGTACCCTAAGCGGTTCCTACGAGCAGTACTTC
>.|TRBJ2-7|TRBV4-1|.
CASSQVGGLYEQYF
TGCGCCAGCAGCCAAGTAGGTGGGCTCTACGAGCAGTACTTC